Presented here are 29 T cell receptor beta chains from one specimen sequenced in a study of response to subunit inactivated influenza vaccine. TCRdb re-analysed the RT-PCR reads in MiXCR, keeping a single row per CDR3 protein. Of 290,000 or so distinct CDR3 sequences in the sample, around 20% were seen once. The material was PBMCs from blood, obtained roughly 20 months after vaccination. The receptors were sampled from a man between 50 and 70 years old who received an inactivated influenza vaccine.

This clonotype has more than one count but fewer than ten. This chain links TRBV12-3 or TRBV12-4 with TRBJ2-1; 10 bases are shared with TRBD2. Trimming took 5 bases from V and 10 from J; bases not matched to a gene: 8. The length of the CDR3 is 14 residues. The CDR3 coding sequence is TGTGCCAGCAGTCGAAGCGGGGGGGCCGGCGAGCAGTTCTTC. It is translated as CASSRSGGAGEQFF.

The chain links TRBV5-5 to TRBJ2-7; 8 bases are a match to TRBD1. The germline CDR1 and CDR2 sequences are SGHKS and YYEKEE (reference sequence). CDR3 length: 14 residues. Unmatched junction bases numbered 3, after V lost 2 bases and J lost 2 bases. CDR3 sequence: CASSFQGAPYEQYF. CDR3 nucleotides: TGTGCCAGCAGCTTTCAGGGGGCCCCCTACGAGCAGTACTTC. Full variable domain (remainder filled in from reference TRBV5-5 and TRBJ2-7): DAGVTQSPTHLIKTRGQQVTLRCSPISGHKSVSWYQQVLGQGPQFIFQYYEKEERGRGNFPDRFSARQFPNYSSELNVNALLLGDSALYLCASSFQGAPYEQYFGPGTRLTVT.

This chain joins TRBV29-1 and TRBJ2-7; 11 bases line up with TRBD2. The V gene's germline CDR1 is SQVTM and CDR2 ANQGSEA. The CDR3 loop spans 13 amino acids. V shed 7 bases and J 0 bases; nucleotides not matched to a gene: 2. The chain's CDR3 is CSATSGGSYEQYF. The CDR3 coding sequence is TGCAGCGCCACTAGCGGGGGCTCCTACGAGCAGTACTTC.

This clonotype has a handful of counts. The gene calls are TRBV12-3 or TRBV12-4 and TRBJ1-5, with TRBD1 matching over 7 bases. V dropped 5 bases and J dropped 6; count of bases not matched to a gene: 7. CDR3 length: 14 amino acids. CDR3 in DNA: TGTGCCAGCAGTGAACAGGGGATAGGTCAGCCCCAGCATTTT. Amino acids: CASSEQGIGQPQHF.

This chain joins TRBV27 and TRBJ1-5; no definite D call. CDR1 and CDR2 from the germline V gene are MNHEY and SMNVEV (reference sequence). V shed 3 bases and J shed 0 bases, with 9 bases lying between them. The CDR3 runs to 15 residues. CDR3 nucleotides: TGTGCCAGCAGTTTCGACATTCATAGCAATCAGCCCCAGCATTTT. The encoded protein is CASSFDIHSNQPQHF.

At least ten counts were recorded for this clonotype. The V and J genes are TRBV6-2 or TRBV6-3 and TRBJ1-5, with TRBD1 as a possible D gene (5 bases). Germline V gene lookup returns CDR1 MNHEY and CDR2 SVGEGT. The CDR3 covers 13 residues. V was trimmed by 8 bases and J by 7 bases, leaving 15 bases between them. CDR3: CASAALWGQPQHF. In DNA form, the CDR3 reads TGTGCCAGCGCCGCACTATGGGGCCAGCCCCAGCATTTT.

The chain couples TRBV30 to TRBJ2-1; possibly TRBD1 or TRBD2 for D (5 bases each). CDR3 size: 17 residues. CDR1 and CDR2 from the germline V gene are GTSNPN and SVGIG (reference sequence). Trimming left V 0 bases short and J 4 bases short, with 19 bases between. DNA of the CDR3: TGTGCCTGGAGTGTAGGAAGTTGGGGGAGCATATACAATGAGCAGTTCTTC. It translates to CAWSVGSWGSIYNEQFF.

The V gene is TRBV3-1, the J gene TRBJ1-2, with 10 nucleotides matching TRBD1. The CDR3 has 16 amino acids. Germline CDR1 is LGHDT and CDR2 is YNNKEL (reference sequence). With 0 bases clipped from V and 2 bases from J, the junction kept 3 bases outside the gene matches. The chain's CDR3 is CASSQDRTGGNYGYTF. The CDR3 coding sequence is TGTGCCAGCAGCCAAGATCGGACAGGGGGAAACTATGGCTACACCTTC.

In its sample, this clonotype was seen many times. The gene calls are TRBV12-3 or TRBV12-4 and TRBJ1-1; no definite D call. The length of the CDR3 is 12 residues. V was trimmed by 7 bases and J by 11 bases, leaving 17 bases between them. The CDR3 sequence is CASTLPGVAAFF. CDR3 sequence (DNA): TGTGCCAGCACCCTCCCGGGAGTCGCGGCTTTCTTT.

This chain links TRBV20-1 with TRBJ2-7; either TRBD1 or TRBD2 may supply D (5 bases each). Germline loops: CDR1 DFQATT, CDR2 SNEGSKA (reference sequence). The CDR3 sequence is 14 residues long. The V end was cut by 0 bases, the J end by 4 bases, with 13 bases between. DNA for the CDR3: TGCAGTGCTAGAGATTTGAGGGGCGTATACGAGCAGTACTTC. This encodes CSARDLRGVYEQYF.

J is TRBJ1-4 and V is TRBV29-1, with 8 bases aligning to TRBD1. Germline CDR1 reads SQVTM; CDR2 reads ANQGSEA. The CDR3 is 14 amino acids. V lost 6 bases, J lost 5 bases, and 8 bases stayed unmatched. The CDR3 nucleotides read TGCAGCGTGACAGGACAGGGCCGGAATGAAAAACTGTTTTTT. Its protein product is CSVTGQGRNEKLFF.

This clonotype was seen a few times. The chain couples TRBV5-1 to TRBJ1-2; possible D gene TRBD1, 5 bases. The CDR3 is made up of 14 amino acids. V was cut by 0 bases and J by 4 bases, with 10 bases left in between. Germline V gene data show CDR1 as SGHRS and CDR2 as YFSETQ. The CDR3, as DNA: TGCGCCAGCAGCTTGGATGGGGCCGGCTATGGCTACACCTTC. Protein product: CASSLDGAGYGYTF.

In its sample, this clonotype was seen many times. V gene TRBV7-9 combines with J gene TRBJ1-1, with D unresolved. CDR1 SEHNR and CDR2 FQNEAQ come from the germline V gene (reference sequence). The CDR3 length is 12 residues. Trimming left V 5 bases short and J 8 bases short, with 12 bases between. Here the CDR3 DNA reads TGTGCCAGCAGCCCGGACTTGAGGGAAGCTTTCTTT. This encodes CASSPDLREAFF. The complete variable domain, with remaining parts taken from reference TRBV7-9 and TRBJ1-1, reads DTGVSQNPRHKITKRGQNVTFRCDPISEHNRLYWYRQTLGQGPEFLTYFQNEAQLEKSRLLSDRFSAERPKGSFSTLEIQRTEQGDSAMYLCASSPDLREAFFGQGTRLTVV.

This clonotype showed up just a few times. This chain uses TRBV28 with TRBJ2-4; 13 positions agree with TRBD2. Per the germline V gene, CDR1 is MDHEN and CDR2 is SYDVKM. This CDR3 spans 15 amino acids. After removal of 5 bases from V and 9 bases from J, the junction contained 7 bases not matched to a gene. Here the CDR3 reads CASSPRTSGSVIQYF. The CDR3, as DNA: TGTGCCAGCAGTCCGCGGACTAGCGGGAGTGTCATTCAGTACTTC.

This clonotype was recorded a few times. This rearrangement joins TRBV5-6 to TRBJ2-1, with a weak D call TRBD1 (6 bases). CDR3 length equals 15 residues. With 7 bases removed from V and 2 bases from J, the gap between germline ends came to 16 bases. The germline gives CDR1 SGHDT, CDR2 YYEEEE. The CDR3 protein is CASGPPRGPYNEQFF. CDR3 nucleotide sequence: TGTGCCAGCGGACCCCCCAGGGGACCCTACAATGAGCAGTTCTTC.

There are a few counts of this clonotype. V usage is TRBV19 and J usage is TRBJ1-1; D unresolved. V was shortened by 5 bases and J by 5 bases, with 18 bases between the two germline ends. This CDR3 contains 15 residues. Looked up from germline, CDR1 is LNHDA and CDR2 is SQIVND (reference sequence). CDR3 protein: CASSLWVGRRTEAFF. CDR3 in DNA: TGTGCCAGTAGTCTCTGGGTAGGGCGAAGGACTGAAGCTTTCTTT.

This clonotype occurred many times. This chain joins TRBV11-2 and TRBJ1-6; 7 bases align to TRBD1. J lost 5 bases, V lost 3 bases, and 4 bases had no gene match. Per the germline V gene, CDR1 is SGHAT and CDR2 is FQNNGV. The CDR3 runs 15 residues. CDR3 in amino acids: CASSFRDRNNSPLHF. CDR3 DNA: TGTGCCAGCAGCTTCCGGGACAGAAATAATTCACCCCTCCACTTT.

V is TRBV10-3 and J is TRBJ1-5; the match to TRBD1 covers 7 bases. This CDR3 is 16 amino acids long. The junction had 9 bases not matched to a gene; V was cut back by 5 bases and J by 2 bases. Germline lookup yields CDR1 ENHRY and CDR2 SYGVKD. CDR3 amino acids: CAISRDSPWGNQPQHF. CDR3 bases: TGTGCCATCAGTCGGGACAGCCCGTGGGGCAATCAGCCCCAGCATTTT.

This clonotype was seen many times. The CDR3 protein is CASSQGRGGASGYTF. The CDR3 DNA follows: TGTGCCAGCAGCCAAGGCAGGGGGGGCGCTTCTGGCTACACCTTC. The J gene is TRBJ1-2, the V gene TRBV3-1; 7 bases are shared with TRBD1. This CDR3 spans 15 amino acids. Germline-derived CDR1 and CDR2 are LGHDT and YNNKEL (reference sequence). Trimming at V came to 1 base and at J to 7 bases, leaving 9 bases not matched to a gene.

In its sample, this clonotype was seen many times. This chain connects TRBV28 to TRBJ1-5; D gene uncertain. The CDR3 contains 14 residues. Germline CDR1 is MDHEN and CDR2 is SYDVKM. Trimming took 6 bases from V and 4 from J, leaving 13 bases between them. The CDR3 region has the DNA TGTGCCAGCAGCCCCACTGGCAAGAATCAGCCCCAGCATTTT. Translated, it gives CASSPTGKNQPQHF.

This clonotype was seen a handful of times. The rearrangement links TRBV4-1 to TRBJ1-4; no reliable D call. Trimming pared 2 bases from V and 10 bases from J, leaving 17 bases between. The CDR3 covers 15 residues. Per the germline V gene, CDR1 is MGHRA and CDR2 is YSYEKL. The CDR3 region is CASSQQIGASGKLFF. The CDR3 nucleotides are TGCGCCAGCAGCCAACAAATTGGTGCTTCTGGAAAACTGTTTTTT.

In its sample, this clonotype was seen a few times. This chain uses TRBV4-2 with TRBJ2-7, with D unresolved. Trimming took 0 bases from V and 2 from J, leaving 8 bases between them. Germline V gene lookup returns CDR1 LGHNA and CDR2 YNFKEQ. This CDR3 has 14 amino acids. In DNA, the CDR3 is TGTGCCAGCAGCCAAGACGGTCATACCTACGAGCAGTACTTC. Translating gives CASSQDGHTYEQYF.

CDR3 DNA: TGTGCCTGGAGTGGAACTGGAGGTGGCTACACCTTC. Translating gives CAWSGTGGGYTF. The chain is built from TRBV30 and TRBJ1-2, with D unresolved. V gave up 1 base and J gave up 7 bases, with 10 bases separating them. There are 12 residues in the CDR3. CDR1 is GTSNPN and CDR2 is SVGIG in the germline V gene (reference sequence). Drawing the rest from reference TRBV30 and TRBJ1-2, the complete variable domain is SQTIHQWPATLVQPVGSPLSLECTVEGTSNPNLYWYRQAAGRGLQLLFYSVGIGQISSEVPQNLSASRPQDRQFILSSKKLLLSDSGFYLCAWSGTGGGYTFGSGTRLTVV.

This clonotype has only a few counts. This chain joins TRBV30 and TRBJ1-2; D is unresolved. Germline V CDR1 and CDR2: GTSNPN, SVGIG (reference sequence). The CDR3 consists of 14 residues. The V and J ends lost 0 bases and 2 bases respectively, with 10 bases between them. CDR3 residues: CAWSVLRTNYGYTF. The DNA for the CDR3 is TGTGCCTGGAGTGTACTTCGGACCAACTATGGCTACACCTTC.

This clonotype was counted only a few times. V usage is TRBV18 and J usage is TRBJ1-5; 12 bases agree with TRBD1. Per the germline V gene, CDR1 is KGHSH and CDR2 is LQKENI. CDR3 size: 16 residues. The V segment lost 3 bases and the J segment 4 bases; nucleotides outside the gene matches: 4. The DNA of the CDR3 is TGTGCCAGCTCACCGGGGACAGGGGGCCTTAATCAGCCCCAGCATTTT. Amino acids: CASSPGTGGLNQPQHF.

This chain uses TRBV4-3 with TRBJ2-4, with D possibly being TRBD1 (6 bases). The CDR3 is made up of 17 amino acids. Per germline, CDR1 LGHNA and CDR2 YSLEER. Trimming cost V 0 bases and J 0 bases, with 12 bases left between them. The CDR3 nucleotides are TGCGCCAGCAGCCAAGAATTCGGCAGGGGAGCCAAAAACATTCAGTACTTC. Translating gives CASSQEFGRGAKNIQYF.

The rearrangement uses TRBV6-2 or TRBV6-3 and TRBJ2-7; tentatively, D is TRBD1 (6 bases). This CDR3 is 12 amino acids long. V lost 4 bases and J 3 bases, leaving 7 bases between the germline ends. CDR1 and CDR2 (germline): MNHEY, SVGEGT. The CDR3 DNA reads as TGTGCCAGCAGTTGGGGACACTACGAGCAGTACTTC. It translates to CASSWGHYEQYF.

A few counts support this clonotype. The rearrangement joins TRBV20-1 to TRBJ1-1; no clear D. The CDR3 totals 13 residues. V dropped 4 bases and J dropped 3 bases, with 12 bases sitting between them. Germline loops: CDR1 DFQATT, CDR2 SNEGSKA (reference sequence). The DNA for the CDR3 is TGCAGTGCTACACCATGGAGTCACACTGAAGCTTTCTTT. Its protein product is CSATPWSHTEAFF.

This clonotype was seen more than once but under ten times. V and J are TRBV12-3 or TRBV12-4 and TRBJ2-3; 9 bases are shared with TRBD1. The trim removed 1 base at V and 14 bases at J, leaving 7 bases unmatched. This CDR3 is 13 amino acids long. This chain's CDR3 is CASSLGPGQGPYF. CDR3 nucleotide sequence: TGTGCCAGCAGTTTAGGCCCGGGACAGGGCCCGTATTTT.